Below are 13 T cell receptor beta chains sequenced from a single sample in a study of siplizumab effects on memory and regulatory T cells. Libraries were prepared by immunoSEQ multiplex PCR; TCRdb keeps only in-frame clonotypes and omits some of them. The table records 70,000 to 90,000 clones, 93% of them present only once. Specimen: CD8+ T cells sorted from blood. The receptors originated from a human donor in good health.

The CDR3 DNA sequence: TGCAGCGTGGAGGAGGCGAAGGCGCAAGAGACCCAGTACTTC. Protein product: CSVEEAKAQETQYF. The rearrangement links TRBV29-1 to TRBJ2-5; possibly TRBD2 for D (5 bases). V was clipped by 6 bases and J by 2 bases, with 16 bases between them. This CDR3 has 14 residues. Germline loops: CDR1 SQVTM, CDR2 ANQGSEA.

This chain connects TRBV27 to TRBJ1-1; no definite D call. The CDR3 covers 14 residues. Trimming cost V 2 bases and J 3 bases, with 10 bases left between them. Germline V gene data show CDR1 as MNHEY and CDR2 as SMNVEV (reference sequence). The CDR3 DNA sequence: TGTGCCAGCAGTTTAACGACGTATTACACTGAAGCTTTCTTT. Residues: CASSLTTYYTEAFF.

CDR3 sequence: CASRPGGGTDTQYF. The CDR3 nucleotides are TGTGCCAGCAGGCCCGGCGGGGGCACAGATACGCAGTATTTT. The genes are TRBV9 and TRBJ2-3, with D perhaps matching TRBD2 (6 bases). The germline V gene encodes CDR1 SGDLS and CDR2 YYNGEE. The CDR3 loop spans 14 amino acids. Trimming took off 5 bases at V and 1 base at J, with 11 bases between the two ends.

The V call is TRBV19, the J call TRBJ1-3, with D possibly being TRBD1 (6 bases). The CDR3 runs to 15 residues. Germline loops: CDR1 LNHDA, CDR2 SQIVND (reference sequence). Between the trimmed V and J ends, which lost 0 bases and 2 bases, there was a span of 8 bases. CDR3 in DNA: TGTGCCAGTAGTATAGAGAGGGGGGCTGGAAACACCATATATTTT. Its protein product is CASSIERGAGNTIYF.

J is TRBJ1-6 and V is TRBV4-3; no definite D call. The CDR3 is made up of 16 amino acids. Germline V gene lookup returns CDR1 LGHNA and CDR2 YSLEER. V lost 0 bases, J lost 5 bases, and 11 bases lay in between. CDR3 in DNA: TGCGCCAGCAGCCAAGATCCCGGGTCTAATAATTCACCCCTCCACTTT. As protein: CASSQDPGSNNSPLHF.

This chain uses TRBV5-1 with TRBJ1-1; D is ambiguous. V was cut by 7 bases and J by 1 base, with 11 bases left in between. There are 13 residues in the CDR3. Germline values: CDR1 SGHRS, CDR2 YFSETQ. The CDR3 region is CASGRFANTEAFF. CDR3 nucleotide sequence: TGCGCCAGCGGCCGTTTTGCGAACACTGAAGCTTTCTTT.

CDR3 region: CASSLRLDGSDEQYF. The CDR3 coding sequence is TGTGCCAGCAGCTTAAGATTGGACGGGTCGGACGAGCAGTACTTC. J is TRBJ2-7 and V is TRBV7-6; no reliable D call. V was shortened by 2 bases and J by 5 bases, with 16 bases between the two germline ends. The CDR3 runs to 15 residues. The germline V gene has CDR1 SGHVS and CDR2 FNYEAQ.

The chain is built from TRBV7-9 and TRBJ1-6; TRBD1 might be the D (6 bases). The germline V gene encodes CDR1 SEHNR and CDR2 FQNEAQ (reference sequence). This CDR3 spans 14 amino acids. Trimming shortened V by 8 bases and J by 8 bases, and 16 bases separated the two germline ends. CDR3 in DNA: TGTGCCAGCCCCCCTGACAGGATCGATTCACCCCTCCACTTT. It yields the protein CASPPDRIDSPLHF.

This clone was recorded a few times. This chain joins TRBV30 and TRBJ1-1, with a possible D match to TRBD1 (6 bases). The CDR3 totals 14 residues. V was cut by 0 bases and J by 7 bases, with 15 bases left in between. Germline CDR1 and CDR2: GTSNPN and SVGIG (reference sequence). CDR3 DNA: TGTGCCTGGAGTGTACAGGGACATGTAAGTGAAGCTTTCTTT. Amino acid sequence: CAWSVQGHVSEAFF.

V is TRBV13 and J is TRBJ2-2, with D uncertain. Germline values: CDR1 PRHDT, CDR2 FYEKMQ (reference sequence). Trimming pared 8 bases from V and 6 bases from J, leaving 7 bases between. This CDR3 is built from 11 residues. In nucleotides, the CDR3 is TGTGCCAGCGGGGATGCCGGGGAGCTGTTTTTT. It is translated as CASGDAGELFF. Full variable domain (rest looked up from reference TRBV13 and TRBJ2-2): AAGVIQSPRHLIKEKRETATLKCYPIPRHDTVYWYQQGPGQDPQFLISFYEKMQSDKGSIPDRFSAQQFSDYHSELNMSSLELGDSALYFCASGDAGELFFGEGSRLTVL.

The genes are TRBV19 and TRBJ1-2; D may be TRBD1 (5 bases). In germline, CDR1 is LNHDA, CDR2 SQIVND (reference sequence). The CDR3 loop spans 15 amino acids. Trimming shortened V by 7 bases and J by 3 bases, and 18 bases separated the two germline ends. The CDR3 sequence is CASKDTDSGYYGYTF. DNA of the CDR3: TGTGCCAGTAAAGATACCGACAGTGGGTACTATGGCTACACCTTC.

The chain has TRBV19 and TRBJ1-2, with a possible D match to TRBD1 (6 bases). V was trimmed by 3 bases and J by 7 bases, leaving 18 bases between them. This CDR3 spans 15 amino acids. The germline gives CDR1 LNHDA, CDR2 SQIVND (reference sequence). The CDR3 reads CASSMVPGATSGYTF. The CDR3, as DNA: TGTGCCAGTAGTATGGTCCCGGGGGCTACGAGTGGCTACACCTTC.

V is TRBV18 and J is TRBJ2-1; D remains unclear. The CDR3 consists of 11 residues. V was clipped by 3 bases and J by 6 bases, with 3 bases between them. Germline V gene data show CDR1 as KGHSH and CDR2 as LQKENI. Here the CDR3 DNA reads TGTGCCAGCTCACCTTCCAATGAGCAGTTCTTC. Protein: CASSPSNEQFF.